The sequence of this T cell receptor (beta chain) was determined in a study of T-cell memory formation after mild COVID-19. MiXCR, applied by TCRdb to the 5' RACE reads, yields one record per CDR3 protein. The sample yields some 130,000 distinct CDR3 sequences, 16% seen once. V was pared by 3 bases and J by 6 bases, with 7 bases of the junction left unmatched. CDR1 and CDR2 (germline): SGHRS, YFSETQ. The CDR3 contains 15 residues. Study results and limitations: Cross-reactive memory appears to have joined, as suggested by some responding clones showing up in pre-infection memory.

This clonotype was seen more than once but under ten times. As yet, its antigen is unknown. This chain uses TRBV5-1 with TRBJ2-1; 9 bases fit TRBD2. The TCR was taken from an adult woman who had mild COVID-19 (a few samples of this study predate the infection). Cell type and time point are not known. The sample taken for sequencing was PBMCs or a T cell subset sorted from them (not recorded which). The CDR3 DNA reads TGCGCCAGCAGCTCGGGACTAGCAAGGCGCAATGAGCAGTTCTTC. This codes for CASSSGLARRNEQFF.